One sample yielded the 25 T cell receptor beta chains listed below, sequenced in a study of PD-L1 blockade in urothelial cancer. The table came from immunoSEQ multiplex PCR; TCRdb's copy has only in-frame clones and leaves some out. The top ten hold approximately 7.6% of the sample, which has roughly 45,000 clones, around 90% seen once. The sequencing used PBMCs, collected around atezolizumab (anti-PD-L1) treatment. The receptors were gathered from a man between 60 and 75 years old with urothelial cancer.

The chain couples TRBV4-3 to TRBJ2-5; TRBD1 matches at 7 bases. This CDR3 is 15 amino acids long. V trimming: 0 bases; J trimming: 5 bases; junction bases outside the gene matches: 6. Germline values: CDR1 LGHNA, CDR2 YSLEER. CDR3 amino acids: CASSQETGFWETQYF. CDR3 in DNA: TGCGCCAGCAGCCAAGAGACAGGGTTTTGGGAGACCCAGTACTTC.

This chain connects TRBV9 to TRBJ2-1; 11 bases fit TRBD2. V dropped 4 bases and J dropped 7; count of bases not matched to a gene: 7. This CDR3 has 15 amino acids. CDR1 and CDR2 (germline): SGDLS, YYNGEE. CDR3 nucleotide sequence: TGTGCCAGCAGCCATAGCGGGGGGGGCTCGAATGAGCAGTTCTTC. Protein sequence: CASSHSGGGSNEQFF.

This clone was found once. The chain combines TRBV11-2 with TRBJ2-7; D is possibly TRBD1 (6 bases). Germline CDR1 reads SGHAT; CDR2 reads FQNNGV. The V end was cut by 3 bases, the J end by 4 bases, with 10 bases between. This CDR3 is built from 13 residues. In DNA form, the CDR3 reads TGTGCCAGCAGCTTCAACAGGGTGTACGAGCAGTACTTC. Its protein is CASSFNRVYEQYF.

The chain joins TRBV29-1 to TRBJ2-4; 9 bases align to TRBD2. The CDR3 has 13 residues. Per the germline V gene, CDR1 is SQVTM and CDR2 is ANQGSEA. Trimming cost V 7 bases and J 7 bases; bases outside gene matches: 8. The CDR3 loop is CSGGGRGGNIQYF. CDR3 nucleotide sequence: TGCAGCGGCGGAGGGCGGGGGGGGAACATTCAGTACTTC.

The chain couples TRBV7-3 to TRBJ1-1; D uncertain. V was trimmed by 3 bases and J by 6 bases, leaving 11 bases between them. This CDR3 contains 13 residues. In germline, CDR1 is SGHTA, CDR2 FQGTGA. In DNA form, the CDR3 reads TGTGCCAGCAGCTTTTTAAGGGAGGCTGAAGCTTTCTTT. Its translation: CASSFLREAEAFF.

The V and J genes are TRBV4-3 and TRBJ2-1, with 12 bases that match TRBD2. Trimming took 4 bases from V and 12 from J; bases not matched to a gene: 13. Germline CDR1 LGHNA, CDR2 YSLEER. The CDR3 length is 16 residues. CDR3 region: CASSRMASGGADRQFF. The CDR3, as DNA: TGCGCCAGCAGCCGCATGGCTAGCGGGGGGGCCGATAGGCAGTTCTTC.

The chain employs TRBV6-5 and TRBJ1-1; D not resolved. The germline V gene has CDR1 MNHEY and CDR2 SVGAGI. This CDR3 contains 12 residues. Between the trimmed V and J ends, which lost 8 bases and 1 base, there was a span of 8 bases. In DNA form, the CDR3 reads TGTGCCAGCCTCGGTAAGAACACTGAAGCTTTCTTT. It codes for CASLGKNTEAFF.

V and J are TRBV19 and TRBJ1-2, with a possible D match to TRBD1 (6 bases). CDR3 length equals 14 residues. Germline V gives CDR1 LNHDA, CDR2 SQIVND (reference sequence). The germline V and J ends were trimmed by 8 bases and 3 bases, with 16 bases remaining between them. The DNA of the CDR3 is TGTGCCAGTCGGACAGCCCAGAACTACTATGGCTACACCTTC. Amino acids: CASRTAQNYYGYTF.

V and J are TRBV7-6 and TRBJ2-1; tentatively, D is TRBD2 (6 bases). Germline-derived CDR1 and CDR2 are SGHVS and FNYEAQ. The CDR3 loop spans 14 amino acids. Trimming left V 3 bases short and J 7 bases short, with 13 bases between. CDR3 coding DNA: TGTGCCAGCAGCTTCAGGGCGGGGATGAATGAGCAGTTCTTC. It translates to CASSFRAGMNEQFF.

Written as DNA, the CDR3 is TGCGCCGTCCGAGACTATCAAGAGACCCAGTACTTC. Translated: CAVRDYQETQYF. This chain uses TRBV10-2 with TRBJ2-5, with D maybe TRBD2 (5 bases). CDR3 length: 12 residues. Deletions cut 11 bases from V and 2 bases from J, with 12 bases between. Germline V gene sequence: CDR1 WSHSY, CDR2 SAAADI.

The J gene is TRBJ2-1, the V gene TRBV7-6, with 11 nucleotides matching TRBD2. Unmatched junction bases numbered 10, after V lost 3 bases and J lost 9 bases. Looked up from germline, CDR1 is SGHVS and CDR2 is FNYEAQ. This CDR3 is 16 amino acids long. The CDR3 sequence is CASSFPTTSGAGEQFF. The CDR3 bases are TGTGCCAGCAGCTTCCCGACGACTAGCGGGGCCGGTGAGCAGTTCTTC. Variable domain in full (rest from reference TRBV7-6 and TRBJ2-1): GAGVSQSPRYKVTKRGQDVALRCDPISGHVSLYWYRQALGQGPEFLTYFNYEAQQDKSGLPNDRFSAERPEGSISTLTIQRTEQRDSAMYRCASSFPTTSGAGEQFFGPGTRLTVL.

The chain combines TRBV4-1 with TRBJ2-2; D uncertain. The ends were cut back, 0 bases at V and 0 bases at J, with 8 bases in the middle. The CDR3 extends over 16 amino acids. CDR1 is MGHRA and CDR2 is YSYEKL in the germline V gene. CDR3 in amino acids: CASSQDPLANTGELFF. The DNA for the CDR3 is TGCGCCAGCAGCCAAGACCCCCTAGCGAACACCGGGGAGCTGTTTTTT.

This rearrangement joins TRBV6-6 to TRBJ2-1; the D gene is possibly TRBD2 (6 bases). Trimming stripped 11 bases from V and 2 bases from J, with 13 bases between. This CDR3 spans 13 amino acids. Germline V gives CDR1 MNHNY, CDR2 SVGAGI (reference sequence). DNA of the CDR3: TGTGCCGGATCTAGCGCAACCTACAATGAGCAGTTCTTC. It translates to CAGSSATYNEQFF.

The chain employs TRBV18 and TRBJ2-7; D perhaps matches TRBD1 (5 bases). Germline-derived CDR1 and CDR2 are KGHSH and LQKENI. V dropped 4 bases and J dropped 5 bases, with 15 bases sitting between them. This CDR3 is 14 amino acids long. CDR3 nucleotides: TGTGCCAGCTCACGGGAAAACAGGAGAGACGAGCAGTACTTC. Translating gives CASSRENRRDEQYF.

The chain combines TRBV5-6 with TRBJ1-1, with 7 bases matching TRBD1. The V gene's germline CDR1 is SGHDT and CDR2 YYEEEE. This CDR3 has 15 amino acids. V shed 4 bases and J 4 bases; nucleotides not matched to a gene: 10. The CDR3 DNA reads TGTGCCAGCAGCCGACGACAGGGATTTATCACTGAAGCTTTCTTT. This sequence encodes CASSRRQGFITEAFF. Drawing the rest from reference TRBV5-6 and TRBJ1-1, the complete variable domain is DAGVTQSPTHLIKTRGQQVTLRCSPKSGHDTVSWYQQALGQGPQFIFQYYEEEERQRGNFPDRFSGHQFPNYSSELNVNALLLGDSALYLCASSRRQGFITEAFFGQGTRLTVV.

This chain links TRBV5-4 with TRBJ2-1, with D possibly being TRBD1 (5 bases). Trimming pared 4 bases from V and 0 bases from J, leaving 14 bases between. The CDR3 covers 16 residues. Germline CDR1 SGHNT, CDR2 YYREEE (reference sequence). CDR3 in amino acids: CASSPQTASSYNEQFF. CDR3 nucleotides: TGTGCCAGCAGCCCGCAGACAGCGAGCTCCTACAATGAGCAGTTCTTC.

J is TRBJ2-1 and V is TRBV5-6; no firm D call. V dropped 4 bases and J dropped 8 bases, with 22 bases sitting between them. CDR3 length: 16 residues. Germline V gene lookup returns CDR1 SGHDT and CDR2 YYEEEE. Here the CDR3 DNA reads TGTGCCAGCAGCGTCTTTCAGTTGCGGCAATTTGATGAGCAGTTCTTC. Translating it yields CASSVFQLRQFDEQFF.

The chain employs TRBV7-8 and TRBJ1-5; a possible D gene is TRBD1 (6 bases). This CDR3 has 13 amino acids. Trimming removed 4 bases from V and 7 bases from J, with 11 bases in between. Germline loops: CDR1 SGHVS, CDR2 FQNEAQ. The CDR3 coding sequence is TGTGCCAGCAGCTCCGGACAGAAGCAGCCCCAGCATTTT. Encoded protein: CASSSGQKQPQHF.

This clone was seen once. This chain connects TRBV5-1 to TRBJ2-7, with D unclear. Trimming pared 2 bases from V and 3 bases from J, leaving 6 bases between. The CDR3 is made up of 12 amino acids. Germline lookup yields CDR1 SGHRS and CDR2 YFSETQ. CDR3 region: CASSLEHYEQYF. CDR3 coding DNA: TGCGCCAGCAGCTTAGAACACTACGAGCAGTACTTC.

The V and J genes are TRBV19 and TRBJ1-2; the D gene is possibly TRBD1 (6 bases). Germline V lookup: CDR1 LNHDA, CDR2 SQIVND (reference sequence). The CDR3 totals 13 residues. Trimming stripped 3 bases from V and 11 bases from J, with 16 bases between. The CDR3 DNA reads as TGTGCCAGTAGTATTCGGAGCTCAGGGGTATACACCTTC. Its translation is CASSIRSSGVYTF. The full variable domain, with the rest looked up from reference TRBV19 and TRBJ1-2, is DGGITQSPKYLFRKEGQNVTLSCEQNLNHDAMYWYRQDPGQGLRLIYYSQIVNDFQKGDIAEGYSVSREKKESFPLTVTSAQKNPTAFYLCASSIRSSGVYTFGSGTRLTVV.

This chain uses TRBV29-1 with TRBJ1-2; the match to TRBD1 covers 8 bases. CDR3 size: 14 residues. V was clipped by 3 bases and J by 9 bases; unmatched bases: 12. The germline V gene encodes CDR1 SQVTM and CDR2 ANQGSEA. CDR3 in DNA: TGCAGCGTTGAGCCAACCGGGACAGGTTGTTGCTACACCTTC. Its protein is CSVEPTGTGCCYTF.

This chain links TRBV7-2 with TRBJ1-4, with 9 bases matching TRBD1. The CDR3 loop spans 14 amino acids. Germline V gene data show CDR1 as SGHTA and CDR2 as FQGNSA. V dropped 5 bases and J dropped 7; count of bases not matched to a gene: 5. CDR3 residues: CASSTGGLGEKLFF. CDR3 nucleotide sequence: TGTGCCAGCAGCACAGGGGGCTTGGGTGAAAAACTGTTTTTT.

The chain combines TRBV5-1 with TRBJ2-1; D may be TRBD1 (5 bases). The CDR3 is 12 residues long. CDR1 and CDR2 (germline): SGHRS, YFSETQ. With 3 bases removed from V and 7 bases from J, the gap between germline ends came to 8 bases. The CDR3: CASSSRVNEQFF. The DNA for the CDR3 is TGCGCCAGCAGCTCCAGGGTTAATGAGCAGTTCTTC.

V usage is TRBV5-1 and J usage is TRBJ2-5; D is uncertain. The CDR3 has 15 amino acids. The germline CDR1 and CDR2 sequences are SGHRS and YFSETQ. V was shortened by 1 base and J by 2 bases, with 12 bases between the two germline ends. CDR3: CASSLQASFQETQYF. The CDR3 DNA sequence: TGCGCCAGCAGCTTGCAAGCAAGCTTTCAAGAGACCCAGTACTTC.

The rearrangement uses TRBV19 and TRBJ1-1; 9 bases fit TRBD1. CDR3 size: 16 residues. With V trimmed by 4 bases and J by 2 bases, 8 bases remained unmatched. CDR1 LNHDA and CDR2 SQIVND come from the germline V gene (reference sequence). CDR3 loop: CASSTTGGGRNTEAFF. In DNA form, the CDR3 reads TGTGCCAGTAGTACCACAGGGGGCGGGAGAAACACTGAAGCTTTCTTT.